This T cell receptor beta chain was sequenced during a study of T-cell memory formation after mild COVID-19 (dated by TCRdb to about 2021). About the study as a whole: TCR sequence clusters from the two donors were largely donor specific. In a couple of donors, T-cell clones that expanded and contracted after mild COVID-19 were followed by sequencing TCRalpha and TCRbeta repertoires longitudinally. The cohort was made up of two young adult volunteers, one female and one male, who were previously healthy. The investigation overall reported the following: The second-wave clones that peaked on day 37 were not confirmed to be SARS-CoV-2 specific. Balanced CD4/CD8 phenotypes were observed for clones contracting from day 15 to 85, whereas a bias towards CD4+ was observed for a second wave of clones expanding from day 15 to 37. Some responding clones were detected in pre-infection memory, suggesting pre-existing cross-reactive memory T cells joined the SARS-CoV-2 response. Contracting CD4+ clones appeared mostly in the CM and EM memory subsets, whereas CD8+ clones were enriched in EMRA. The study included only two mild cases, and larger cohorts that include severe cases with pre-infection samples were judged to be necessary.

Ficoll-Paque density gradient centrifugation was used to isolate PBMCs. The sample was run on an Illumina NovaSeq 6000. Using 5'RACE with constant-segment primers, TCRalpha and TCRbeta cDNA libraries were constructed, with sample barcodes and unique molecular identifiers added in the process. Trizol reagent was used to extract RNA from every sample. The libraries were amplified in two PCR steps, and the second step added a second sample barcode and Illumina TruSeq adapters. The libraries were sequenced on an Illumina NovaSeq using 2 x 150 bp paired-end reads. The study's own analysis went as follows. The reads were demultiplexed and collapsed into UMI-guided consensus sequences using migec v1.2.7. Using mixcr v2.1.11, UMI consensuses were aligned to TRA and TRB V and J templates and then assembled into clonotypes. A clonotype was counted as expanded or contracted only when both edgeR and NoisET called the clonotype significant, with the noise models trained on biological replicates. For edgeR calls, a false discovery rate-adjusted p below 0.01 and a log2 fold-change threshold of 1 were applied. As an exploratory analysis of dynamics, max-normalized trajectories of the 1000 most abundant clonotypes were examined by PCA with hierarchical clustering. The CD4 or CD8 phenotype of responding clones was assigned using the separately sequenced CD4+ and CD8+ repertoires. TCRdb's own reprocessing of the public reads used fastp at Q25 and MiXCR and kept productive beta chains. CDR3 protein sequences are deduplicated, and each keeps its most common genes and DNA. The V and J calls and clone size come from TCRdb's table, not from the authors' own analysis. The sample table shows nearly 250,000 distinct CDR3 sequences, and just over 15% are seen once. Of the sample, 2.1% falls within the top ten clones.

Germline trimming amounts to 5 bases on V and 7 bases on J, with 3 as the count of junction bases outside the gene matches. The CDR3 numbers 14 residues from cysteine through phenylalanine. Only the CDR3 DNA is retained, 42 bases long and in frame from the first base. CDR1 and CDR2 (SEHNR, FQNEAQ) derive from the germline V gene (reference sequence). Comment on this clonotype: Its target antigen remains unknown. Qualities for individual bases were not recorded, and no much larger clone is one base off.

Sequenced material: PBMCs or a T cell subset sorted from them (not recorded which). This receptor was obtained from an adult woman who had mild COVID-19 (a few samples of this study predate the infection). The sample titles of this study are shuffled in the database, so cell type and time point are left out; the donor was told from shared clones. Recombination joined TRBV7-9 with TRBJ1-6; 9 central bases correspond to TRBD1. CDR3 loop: CASSRGQGNSPLHF. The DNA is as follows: TGTGCCAGCAGCCGGGGACAGGGAAATTCACCCCTCCACTTT. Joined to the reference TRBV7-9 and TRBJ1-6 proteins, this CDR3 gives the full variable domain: DTGVSQNPRHKITKRGQNVTFRCDPISEHNRLYWYRQTLGQGPEFLTYFQNEAQLEKSRLLSDRFSAERPKGSFSTLEIQRTEQGDSAMYLCASSRGQGNSPLHFGNGTRLTVT.